This entry is about one T cell receptor (beta chain). How the authors handled the data: Amplifying reference gene primers gave estimates of nucleated cell counts. Assay used: immunoSEQ multiplex PCR; TCRdb lists only in-frame clones, some missing. That table supplies the V and J calls and clone size; D and trimming were determined from the DNA. This sample has a few hundred thousand clones, with roughly 80% found just once. The data originate from a study of blood T cell repertoires in COVID-19. Study as a whole: Samples representing acute and convalescent COVID-19 were sourced from the United States, Italy and Spain. In each case, the material was cDNA or gDNA derived from T cells, B-cell-depleted T cells, or PBMCs.

The V end lost 8 bases, the J end lost 6 bases, and 14 bases lay between the germline ends. Germline V CDR1 and CDR2: SNHLY, FYNNEI. This CDR3 is built from 13 residues. The clonotype comes from a man younger than 45 with active or convalescent COVID-19. The sequencing input was peripheral blood. V is TRBV2 and J is TRBJ1-5; D gene uncertain. CDR3 in DNA: TGTGCCAGCCATACGGAGGGAGGTCAGCCCCAGCATTTT. Protein sequence: CASHTEGGQPQHF.